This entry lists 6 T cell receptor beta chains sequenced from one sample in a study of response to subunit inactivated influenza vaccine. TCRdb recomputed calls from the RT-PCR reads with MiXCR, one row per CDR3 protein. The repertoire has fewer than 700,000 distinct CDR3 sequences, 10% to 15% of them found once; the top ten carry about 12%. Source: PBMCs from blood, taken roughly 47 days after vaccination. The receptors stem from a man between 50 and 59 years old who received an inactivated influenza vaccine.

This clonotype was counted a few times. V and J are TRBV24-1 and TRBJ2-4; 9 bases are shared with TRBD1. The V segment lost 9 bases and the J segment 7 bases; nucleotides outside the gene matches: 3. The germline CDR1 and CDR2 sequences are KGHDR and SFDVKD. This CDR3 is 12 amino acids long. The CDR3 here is CATSGTGNIQYF. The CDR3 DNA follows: TGTGCCACCTCCGGGACAGGGAACATTCAGTACTTC.

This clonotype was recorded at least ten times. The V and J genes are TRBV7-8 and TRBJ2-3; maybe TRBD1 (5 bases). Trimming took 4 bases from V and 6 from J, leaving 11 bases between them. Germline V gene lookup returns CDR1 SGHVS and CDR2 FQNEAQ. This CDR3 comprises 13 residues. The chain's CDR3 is CASSSGSGDTQYF. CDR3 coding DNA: TGTGCCAGCAGCTCAGGGTCTGGGGATACGCAGTATTTT.

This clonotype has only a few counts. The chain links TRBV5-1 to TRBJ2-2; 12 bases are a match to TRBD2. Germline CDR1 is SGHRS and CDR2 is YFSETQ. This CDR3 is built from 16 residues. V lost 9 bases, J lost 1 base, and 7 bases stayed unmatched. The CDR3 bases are TGCGCCACCACGTCGGGACTAGCGGGGAACACCGGGGAGCTGTTTTTT. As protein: CATTSGLAGNTGELFF. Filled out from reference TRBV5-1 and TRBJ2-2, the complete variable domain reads KAGVTQTPRYLIKTRGQQVTLSCSPISGHRSVSWYQQTPGQGLQFLFEYFSETQRNKGNFPGRFSGRQFSNSRSEMNVSTLELGDSALYLCATTSGLAGNTGELFFGEGSRLTVL.

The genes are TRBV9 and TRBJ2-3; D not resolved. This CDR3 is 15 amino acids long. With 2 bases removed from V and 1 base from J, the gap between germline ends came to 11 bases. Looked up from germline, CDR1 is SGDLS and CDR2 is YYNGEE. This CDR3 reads CASSVGLIGTDTQYF. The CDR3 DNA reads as TGTGCCAGCAGCGTGGGATTGATCGGCACAGATACGCAGTATTTT.

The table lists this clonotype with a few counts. CDR3 in DNA: TGCAGTGCTAGAATGACTAGCGGGGGCAATGAGCAGTTCTTC. It is translated as CSARMTSGGNEQFF. V usage is TRBV20-1 and J usage is TRBJ2-1; 12 bases agree with TRBD2. Germline CDR1 is DFQATT and CDR2 is SNEGSKA (reference sequence). The CDR3 extends over 14 amino acids. Trimming took 2 bases from V and 6 from J; bases not matched to a gene: 2.

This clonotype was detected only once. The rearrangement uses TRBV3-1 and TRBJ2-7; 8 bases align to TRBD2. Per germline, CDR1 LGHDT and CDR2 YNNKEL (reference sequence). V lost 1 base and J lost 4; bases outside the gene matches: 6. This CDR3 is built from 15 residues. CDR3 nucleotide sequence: TGTGCCAGCAGCCAAGTCCCCGGGAGGGCTTACGAGCAGTACTTC. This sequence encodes CASSQVPGRAYEQYF.